The 13 T cell receptor beta chains below all came from one sample that was sequenced in a study of graft-versus-host responses after intestinal transplantation (dated by TCRdb to the early 2020s). Sample time point, as interpreted from the label and publication: cells obtained before transplantation from donor or recipient. Their antigens remain unidentified. Libraries were built with the immunoSEQ multiplex PCR assay. TCRdb limited this immuneACCESS table to in-frame rearrangements with V and J called. A share of clones is missing; checked studies link under half to unresolved V genes, and the rest is unexplained. Present in this sample are 55,000 to 75,000 clones, over 70% of which were seen just once. Together, the top ten hold 0.35% to 0.45% of the sample. Source: unstimulated CD4+ T cells sorted from spleen or lymph node cells, taken before transplant. The receptors here all came from a human donor who was the organ donor for an intestinal transplant.

This sequence joins TRBV6-5 and TRBJ1-3; 7 positions match TRBD1. This CDR3 is built from 14 residues. In germline, CDR1 is MNHEY, CDR2 SVGAGI. The ends lost 7 bases at V and 3 bases at J; junction bases unmatched: 6. In DNA form, the CDR3 reads TGTGCCAGCACCACACAGGGGATTGGAAACACCATATATTTT. This gives the protein CASTTQGIGNTIYF.

The chain is built from TRBV5-6 and TRBJ2-7, with D possibly being TRBD2 (7 bases). The CDR3 length is 17 residues. Germline V gene lookup returns CDR1 SGHDT and CDR2 YYEEEE. In DNA form, the CDR3 reads TGTGCAAGCGCCACGTTAGGGGGGGGAACTAGGACTTACGAGCAGTACGTC. This translates into CASATLGGGTRTYEQYV.

V usage is TRBV27 and J usage is TRBJ2-2; 7 bases match TRBD2. Germline CDR1 and CDR2: MNHEY and SMNVEV (reference sequence). CDR3 length equals 16 residues. V shed 6 bases, J shed 1 base, and the junction held 8 bases outside the gene matches. CDR3 nucleotides: TGTGCCAGCAGATTACACGGGGGGTTGAACACCGGGGAGCTGTTTTTT. Translated: CASRLHGGLNTGELFF.

The CDR3 region is CASSVAGGSSGANVLTF. The DNA of the CDR3 is TGTGCCAGCAGCGTAGCGGGGGGGAGCTCTGGGGCCAACGTCCTGACTTTC. The J gene is TRBJ2-6, the V gene TRBV9; TRBD2 agrees at 8 bases. From germline, CDR1 is SGDLS and CDR2 YYNGEE. The CDR3 length is 17 residues. Trimming at V came to 0 bases and at J to 0 bases, leaving 2 bases not matched to a gene.

V usage is TRBV5-1 and J usage is TRBJ2-5; 13 bases map to TRBD2. J gave up 5 bases and V 3 bases, and 10 bases lay outside the gene matches. Germline V CDR1 and CDR2: SGHRS, YFSETQ. The CDR3 runs to 17 residues. CDR3 amino acids: CASSSGMTSGGSETQYF. CDR3 in DNA: TGCGCCAGCAGCTCAGGAATGACTAGCGGGGGGAGCGAGACCCAGTACTTC.

The chain combines TRBV7-9 with TRBJ2-3; the D is unclear. The CDR3 is made up of 12 amino acids. V was pared by 4 bases and J by 2 bases, with 4 bases between. The V gene's germline CDR1 is SEHNR and CDR2 FQNEAQ (reference sequence). The CDR3 loop is CASSSVTDTQYF. CDR3 nucleotide sequence: TGTGCCAGCAGCTCCGTCACAGATACGCAGTATTTT.

In nucleotides, the CDR3 is TGTGCAAGTCGACGTTCTAGACTTGACAATGAGCAGTTCTTC. It is translated as CASRRSRLDNEQFF. This chain connects TRBV12-2 to TRBJ2-1; TRBD2 is the table's D call and was not checked against the DNA. TRBV12-2 corresponds to a pseudogene. CDR3 length: 14 amino acids.

The chain combines TRBV28 with TRBJ1-2, with 9 bases fitting TRBD1. Losses at the gene ends were 6 bases for V and 4 bases for J; bases not matched to a gene: 9. This CDR3 is built from 15 residues. Germline CDR1 is MDHEN and CDR2 is SYDVKM. CDR3 DNA: TGTGCCAGCAGACAAACAGGGGGCGCTGGCTATGGCTACACCTTC. Protein sequence: CASRQTGGAGYGYTF.

This clone has a handful of counts. The rearrangement joins TRBV10-3 to TRBJ1-4; possible D gene TRBD1, 5 bases. The CDR3 sequence is 12 residues long. V was clipped by 2 bases and J by 8 bases, with 6 bases between them. CDR1 and CDR2 (germline): ENHRY, SYGVKD. CDR3 region: CAISEPGEKLFF. CDR3 DNA sequence: TGTGCCATCAGTGAGCCAGGGGAAAAACTGTTTTTT.

The chain joins TRBV4-1 to TRBJ1-5; weak D call: TRBD1 (6 bases). Per germline, CDR1 MGHRA and CDR2 YSYEKL. V gave up 4 bases and J gave up 4 bases, with 14 bases separating them. The CDR3 spans 15 residues. CDR3 residues: CASSRSGTKNQPQHF. The CDR3 region has the DNA TGCGCCAGCAGCCGATCAGGGACAAAGAATCAGCCCCAGCATTTT.

CDR3 in amino acids: CASSLVAGGVGEQFF. The CDR3 DNA reads as TGTGCCAGCAGCTTAGTAGCGGGGGGGGTCGGTGAGCAGTTCTTC. The chain combines TRBV7-2 with TRBJ2-1, with 11 bases lining up with TRBD2. The CDR3 contains 15 residues. Trimming at V came to 1 base and at J to 9 bases, leaving 5 bases not matched to a gene. Germline V gene sequence: CDR1 SGHTA, CDR2 FQGNSA.

This chain joins TRBV5-4 and TRBJ2-3, with 7 bases identical to TRBD2. V was clipped by 0 bases and J by 3 bases; unmatched bases: 7. CDR3 length: 16 residues. The V gene's germline CDR1 is SGHNT and CDR2 YYREEE (reference sequence). The CDR3 nucleotides read TGTGCCAGCAGCTTGGATCTACGGGGGGTAACAGATACGCAGTATTTT. It encodes CASSLDLRGVTDTQYF.

The V gene is TRBV10-2, the J gene TRBJ2-3; 7 nucleotides align to TRBD1. V shed 7 bases, J shed 1 base, and the junction held 11 bases outside the gene matches. The CDR3 runs to 16 residues. Germline CDR1 is WSHSY and CDR2 is SAAADI. CDR3 sequence (DNA): TGCGCCAGCATTCATCATCATCAGGGGGGCACAGATACGCAGTATTTT. This gives the protein CASIHHHQGGTDTQYF.